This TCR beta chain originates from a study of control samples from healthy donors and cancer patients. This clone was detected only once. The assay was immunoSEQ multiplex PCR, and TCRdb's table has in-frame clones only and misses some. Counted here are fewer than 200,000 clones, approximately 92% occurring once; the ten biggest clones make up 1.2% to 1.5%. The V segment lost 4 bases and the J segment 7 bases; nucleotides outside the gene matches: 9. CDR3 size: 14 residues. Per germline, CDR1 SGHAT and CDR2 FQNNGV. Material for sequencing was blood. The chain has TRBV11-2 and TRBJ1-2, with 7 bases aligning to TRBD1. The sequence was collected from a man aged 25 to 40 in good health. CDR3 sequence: CASSSPTGLLGYTF. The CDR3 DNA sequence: TGTGCCAGCAGCTCCCCGACAGGGTTGCTTGGCTACACCTTC.